The 4 T cell receptor beta chains in this list originate from one sample, sequenced in a study of blood T cell repertoires in COVID-19. Here immunoSEQ multiplex PCR was the method, and the copy in TCRdb shows in-frame clones only, minus some. The table shows about 83,000 clones, with roughly 86% occurring only once. Sequencing was performed on peripheral blood. The receptors here all came from a woman older than 75 in a cohort sampled during active or convalescent COVID-19.

V is TRBV5-1 and J is TRBJ2-3, with 7 bases that match TRBD2. In germline, CDR1 is SGHRS, CDR2 YFSETQ. The CDR3 loop spans 14 amino acids. Trimming at V came to 4 bases and at J to 2 bases, leaving 4 bases not matched to a gene. For the CDR3, the DNA is TGCGCCAGCAGCCATCTAGCGGACACAGATACGCAGTATTTT. As protein: CASSHLADTDTQYF.

This chain links TRBV3-1 (or the pseudogene TRBV3-2) with TRBJ1-5; a possible D gene is TRBD1 (6 bases). Trimming cost V 3 bases and J 6 bases, with 12 bases left between them. CDR1 and CDR2 from the germline V gene are LGHDT and YNNKEL (reference sequence). The CDR3 consists of 14 residues. This CDR3 reads CASSQGQTGQPQHF. CDR3 DNA sequence: TGTGCCAGCAGCCAGGGTCAGACAGGTCAGCCCCAGCATTTT.

The chain links TRBV24-1 to TRBJ2-3; D remains ambiguous. CDR3 size: 17 residues. V lost 1 base and J lost 2, with 15 bases in between. Germline values: CDR1 KGHDR, CDR2 SFDVKD. In nucleotides, the CDR3 is TGTGCCACCAGTGATTTCAGTTACAGTTATAACACAGATACGCAGTATTTT. It specifies CATSDFSYSYNTDTQYF.

This clone has a single count. This sequence joins TRBV18 and TRBJ1-1; D might be TRBD1 (5 bases). Trimming removed 3 bases at V and 5 bases at J, with 10 bases between. The CDR3 has 13 residues. Germline values: CDR1 KGHSH, CDR2 LQKENI. The CDR3 protein is CASSPQGGTEAFF. The CDR3 DNA sequence: TGTGCCAGCTCACCCCAGGGAGGAACTGAAGCTTTCTTT.